Listed here are 20 T cell receptor beta chains from one sample, sequenced in a study of blood T cells in healthy people across ages. Alongside a J-beta primer mix, a sample-barcoded 5' primer served in a second PCR lasting about 7 to 12 cycles. TCRdb called the 5' RACE reads again in MiXCR, with one record for every CDR3 protein. The repertoire holds about 750,000 distinct CDR3 sequences, with about 48% as singletons. The source material was blood. The receptors stem from a man of 80 years or more in good health.

This clonotype was seen a handful of times. The CDR3 DNA reads as TGTGCCAGCAATCGCAGGGGGAGCTCCTACAATGAGCAGTTCTTC. It translates to CASNRRGSSYNEQFF. V is TRBV7-8 and J is TRBJ2-1; 7 bases are a match to TRBD1. The V gene end was trimmed by 7 bases and the J gene end by 0 bases; junction bases not matched to a gene: 6. Germline V CDR1 and CDR2: SGHVS, FQNEAQ. There are 15 residues in the CDR3.

This clonotype was seen a few times. The rearrangement links TRBV11-2 to TRBJ2-1; TRBD2 aligns across 8 bases. V shed 1 base and J 6 bases; nucleotides not matched to a gene: 11. The length of the CDR3 is 17 residues. Germline assignment: CDR1 SGHAT and CDR2 FQNNGV. CDR3 amino acids: CASSLVVASGPGNEQFF. CDR3 DNA: TGTGCCAGCAGCTTAGTTGTAGCTAGCGGGCCGGGCAATGAGCAGTTCTTC.

The chain combines TRBV2 with TRBJ2-5; D is possibly TRBD2 (5 bases). The CDR3 consists of 13 residues. The V gene's germline CDR1 is SNHLY and CDR2 FYNNEI. The germline V and J ends were trimmed by 4 bases and 4 bases, with 10 bases remaining between them. CDR3 bases: TGTGCCAGCAGTGGGACTGACCGAGAGACCCAGTACTTC. Amino acids: CASSGTDRETQYF.

This sequence joins TRBV27 and TRBJ2-1, with D possibly TRBD1 on 7 matching bases. Germline V lookup: CDR1 MNHEY, CDR2 SMNVEV (reference sequence). The CDR3 length is 15 residues. With 3 bases removed from V and 5 bases from J, the gap between germline ends came to 14 bases. CDR3 in amino acids: CASSFSGGPHNEQFF. The CDR3 nucleotides are TGTGCCAGCAGTTTCTCAGGGGGGCCCCACAATGAGCAGTTCTTC.

This clonotype was found a few times. The chain has TRBV29-1 and TRBJ2-1; D possibly corresponds to TRBD1 (5 bases). This CDR3 comprises 15 residues. Germline V gene lookup returns CDR1 SQVTM and CDR2 ANQGSEA. Trimming took off 8 bases at V and 1 base at J, with 18 bases between the two ends. CDR3 residues: CSILGAGGSYNEQFF. The CDR3 bases are TGCAGCATCCTAGGGGCAGGCGGATCCTACAATGAGCAGTTCTTC.

The V and J genes are TRBV12-3 or TRBV12-4 and TRBJ2-5; 9 bases align to TRBD1. With 6 bases clipped from V and 5 bases from J, the junction kept 7 bases outside the gene matches. This CDR3 is built from 14 residues. The CDR3 DNA reads as TGTGCCAGCAGGGAGACAGGGGGTCTGGAGACCCAGTACTTC. This translates into CASRETGGLETQYF.

CDR3 nucleotides: TGCAGCGTTGAGCCTGGCATAGCGGTTTCCTACAATGAGCAGTTCTTC. Its translation is CSVEPGIAVSYNEQFF. The chain joins TRBV29-1 to TRBJ2-1; D is possibly TRBD2 (6 bases). Looked up from germline, CDR1 is SQVTM and CDR2 is ANQGSEA. V lost 3 bases and J lost 1, with 16 bases in between. The CDR3 loop spans 16 amino acids.

V gene TRBV6-2 or TRBV6-3 combines with J gene TRBJ2-1; unclear D gene. The J call is uncertain, as TRBJ2-7 better fits the DNA end. The germline V gene encodes CDR1 MNHEY and CDR2 SVGEGT. This CDR3 region has 18 residues. CDR3 region: CASSTLGGRRQTYNEQYF. In nucleotides, the CDR3 is TGTGCCAGCAGTACTTTGGGCGGCAGGCGGCAAACCTACAATGAGCAGTACTTC.

V and J are TRBV24-1 and TRBJ2-1, with 7 positions matching TRBD1. J gave up 6 bases and V 4 bases, and 11 bases lay outside the gene matches. This CDR3 has 16 residues. Germline lookup yields CDR1 KGHDR and CDR2 SFDVKD. CDR3 nucleotide sequence: TGTGCCACCAGTGACCCTAGTGGGACAGCTTCCAATGAGCAGTTCTTC. Amino acids: CATSDPSGTASNEQFF.

The CDR3 bases are TGTGCCACCAGTGATACCCGCTCTGGGGCCAACGTCCTGACTTTC. This encodes CATSDTRSGANVLTF. V usage is TRBV24-1 and J usage is TRBJ2-6; no reliable D call. The germline V and J ends were trimmed by 3 bases and 0 bases, with 5 bases remaining between them. This CDR3 is 15 amino acids long. Germline loops: CDR1 KGHDR, CDR2 SFDVKD.

This clonotype was found many times. J is TRBJ2-3 and V is TRBV20-1, with TRBD2 matching over 12 bases. The CDR3 length is 14 residues. With V trimmed by 5 bases and J by 3 bases, 3 bases remained unmatched. Germline V lookup: CDR1 DFQATT, CDR2 SNEGSKA (reference sequence). The CDR3 loop reads CSALTSGSTDTQYF. Here the CDR3 DNA reads TGCAGTGCTTTGACTAGCGGGAGTACAGATACGCAGTATTTT.

The V and J genes are TRBV28 and TRBJ2-1, with 9 positions matching TRBD1. CDR3 size: 15 residues. Germline V CDR1 and CDR2: MDHEN, SYDVKM. Trimming cost V 6 bases and J 4 bases; bases outside gene matches: 7. For the CDR3, the DNA is TGTGCCAGCAGGCCCGGGACAGGGCCTTACAATGAGCAGTTCTTC. Protein sequence: CASRPGTGPYNEQFF.

The chain couples TRBV29-1 to TRBJ2-5; no clear D. Germline values: CDR1 SQVTM, CDR2 ANQGSEA. Between the trimmed V and J ends, which lost 4 bases and 5 bases, there was a span of 11 bases. The CDR3 is 12 amino acids. Written as DNA, the CDR3 is TGCAGCGTTGCAAGACCCGGTGAGACCCAGTACTTC. Protein sequence: CSVARPGETQYF.

The chain combines TRBV13 with TRBJ1-6, with 8 nucleotides matching TRBD1. CDR3 size: 16 residues. V trimming: 5 bases; J trimming: 7 bases; junction bases outside the gene matches: 10. CDR1 PRHDT and CDR2 FYEKMQ come from the germline V gene (reference sequence). The CDR3 region has the DNA TGTGCCAGCAGCCCCCGGGCGACAGGGGACAATTCACCCCTCCACTTT. Amino acids: CASSPRATGDNSPLHF.

The gene calls are TRBV5-1 and TRBJ1-2; D may be TRBD1 (6 bases). V lost 4 bases, J lost 3 bases, and 13 bases lay in between. This CDR3 is built from 14 residues. Germline CDR1 SGHRS, CDR2 YFSETQ. The CDR3 DNA reads as TGCGCCAGCAGCCTGACAGGACCTGACTATGGCTACACCTTC. It yields the protein CASSLTGPDYGYTF.

Turning to this clonotype: Its ends do not fully match the called genes, so a read error is possible. This chain connects TRBV4-1 to TRBJ2-3, with D possibly TRBD2 on 6 matching bases. CDR1 and CDR2 from the germline V gene are MGHRA and YSYEKL. The CDR3 is 14 residues long. Here the CDR3 reads CASSKRASTDTQYF. The CDR3 DNA follows: TGTGCCAGCAGCAAGCGGGCCAGCACAGATACGCAGTATTTT.

This chain joins TRBV27 and TRBJ2-3; D is perhaps TRBD2 (5 bases). V lost 8 bases, J lost 14 bases, and 20 bases lay in between. The CDR3 has 12 amino acids. In germline, CDR1 is MNHEY, CDR2 SMNVEV (reference sequence). CDR3 residues: CASARGEGYAYF. CDR3 nucleotides: TGTGCCAGCGCACGGGGAGAGGGATACGCGTATTTT.

This rearrangement joins TRBV11-2 to TRBJ2-1, with 10 bases lining up with TRBD1. The tail of the sequence fits TRBJ2-7 better, so the J call may be wrong. CDR1 is SGHAT, CDR2 FQNNGV, per germline. This CDR3 has 15 residues. CDR3 sequence: CASSLGQGSYNEQYF. CDR3 bases: TGTGCCAGCAGCCTGGGACAGGGGTCCTACAATGAGCAGTACTTC.

The rearrangement uses TRBV7-2 and TRBJ1-1; D is uncertain. The CDR3 sequence is 14 residues long. V was cut by 4 bases and J by 1 base, with 10 bases left in between. Per the germline V gene, CDR1 is SGHTA and CDR2 is FQGNSA. CDR3: CASSSRTANTEAFF. The DNA for the CDR3 is TGTGCCAGCAGCTCCCGGACGGCGAACACTGAAGCTTTCTTT.

The chain carries TRBV20-1 and TRBJ2-3; the D is unclear. The CDR3 loop spans 13 amino acids. The germline V gene encodes CDR1 DFQATT and CDR2 SNEGSKA (reference sequence). The CDR3 here is CTYLSLGTDTQYF. The CDR3 region has the DNA TGCACTTACCTCAGCTTGGGCACAGATACGCAGTATTTT.